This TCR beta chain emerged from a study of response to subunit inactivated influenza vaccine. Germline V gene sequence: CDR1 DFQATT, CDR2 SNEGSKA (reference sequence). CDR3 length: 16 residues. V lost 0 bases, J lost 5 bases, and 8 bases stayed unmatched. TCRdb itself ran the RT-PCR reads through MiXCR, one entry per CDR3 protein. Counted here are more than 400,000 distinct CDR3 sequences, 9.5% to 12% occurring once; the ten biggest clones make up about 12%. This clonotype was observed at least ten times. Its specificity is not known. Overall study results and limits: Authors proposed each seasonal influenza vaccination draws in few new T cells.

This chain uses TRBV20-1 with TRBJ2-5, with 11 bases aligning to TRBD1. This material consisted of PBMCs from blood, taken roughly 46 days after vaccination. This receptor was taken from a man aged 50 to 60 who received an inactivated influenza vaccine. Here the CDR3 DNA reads TGCAGTGCTAGAGATCTTTCGGACAGGGGGCTGGAGACCCAGTACTTC. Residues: CSARDLSDRGLETQYF.